One and the same sample provided the 26 T cell receptor beta chains below, sequenced in a study of blood T cell repertoires in COVID-19. Data came from immunoSEQ multiplex PCR; TCRdb stores just in-frame clones and leaves some out. The sample holds around 190,000 clones, roughly four fifths seen once. Material for sequencing was peripheral blood. Receptor source: a woman in her 70s with COVID-19, enrolled during active disease.

This chain links TRBV7-2 with TRBJ2-6; tentative D call: TRBD1 (6 bases). Germline CDR1 SGHTA, CDR2 FQGNSA. V was shortened by 4 bases and J by 0 bases, with 10 bases between the two germline ends. The CDR3 has 16 amino acids. CDR3 region: CASSSTGRSGANVLTF. The CDR3 DNA follows: TGTGCCAGCAGCTCGACAGGTCGCTCTGGGGCCAACGTCCTGACTTTC.

In the case of this clone: The sample holds other DNA sequences that translate to the same CDR3. This sequence joins TRBV18 and TRBJ2-7, with 11 bases aligning to TRBD2. The CDR3 has 15 residues. The V gene end was trimmed by 6 bases and the J gene end by 2 bases; junction bases not matched to a gene: 6. The V gene's germline CDR1 is KGHSH and CDR2 LQKENI. In DNA form, the CDR3 reads TGTGCCAGCTCGGCCACTAGCGGGAGTGCCTACGAGCAGTACTTC. Protein product: CASSATSGSAYEQYF.

The chain links TRBV5-4 to TRBJ1-4; 7 bases agree with TRBD1. The V segment lost 4 bases and the J segment 0 bases; nucleotides outside the gene matches: 6. The germline gives CDR1 SGHNT, CDR2 YYREEE (reference sequence). The CDR3 sequence is 16 residues long. The CDR3: CASSAGTEPTNEKLFF. CDR3 DNA sequence: TGTGCCAGCAGCGCGGGGACAGAGCCAACTAATGAAAAACTGTTTTTT.

J is TRBJ2-2 and V is TRBV15; 8 nucleotides agree with TRBD2. The V and J ends lost 5 bases and 9 bases, in that order; junction bases with no gene match: 5. The CDR3 extends over 13 amino acids. Germline CDR1 reads LNHNV; CDR2 reads YYDKDF (reference sequence). The CDR3 region is CATSPYSGRELFF. CDR3 coding DNA: TGTGCCACCAGCCCGTATAGCGGGAGGGAGCTGTTTTTT.

The chain recombines TRBV5-4 with TRBJ2-6, with D uncertain. This CDR3 spans 15 amino acids. The V gene lost 2 bases and the J gene lost 0 bases, with 6 bases spanning the gap. CDR1 and CDR2 (germline): SGHNT, YYREEE (reference sequence). The CDR3 here is CASSFSSSGANVLTF. CDR3 in DNA: TGTGCCAGCAGCTTCTCGAGCTCTGGGGCCAACGTCCTGACTTTC.

The V and J genes are TRBV10-2 and TRBJ1-1; D gene unclear. V lost 5 bases, J lost 5 bases, and 9 bases lay in between. CDR3 length: 12 amino acids. Germline CDR1 is WSHSY and CDR2 is SAAADI. The DNA of the CDR3 is TGCGCCAGCAGTCAGACAATGACTGAAGCTTTCTTT. Translated: CASSQTMTEAFF.

This clone was observed a single time. In DNA form, the CDR3 reads TGTGCCAGCAGCGTCCAGGGGCCAGATACGCAGTATTTT. Its translation is CASSVQGPDTQYF. The rearrangement joins TRBV9 to TRBJ2-3, with D tentatively TRBD1 (6 bases). The CDR3 extends over 13 amino acids. V lost 2 bases to trimming and J lost 4 bases, with 8 bases between them. The germline V gene encodes CDR1 SGDLS and CDR2 YYNGEE.

The chain recombines TRBV2 with TRBJ1-2, with D unclear. Trimming left V 3 bases short and J 10 bases short, with 6 bases between. In germline, CDR1 is SNHLY, CDR2 FYNNEI. The CDR3 totals 10 residues. The CDR3 sequence is CASSDLVYTF. As DNA, the CDR3 is TGTGCCAGCAGTGACCTTGTCTACACCTTC.

The chain carries TRBV30 and TRBJ1-1, with D uncertain. The CDR3 contains 15 residues. CDR1 is GTSNPN and CDR2 is SVGIG in the germline V gene (reference sequence). V shed 2 bases and J shed 4 bases, with 17 bases lying between them. CDR3 nucleotide sequence: TGTGCCTGGAGTATCGCGGGATCCATGGGCACTGAAGCTTTCTTT. It is translated as CAWSIAGSMGTEAFF.

This clone was seen a few times. The rearrangement joins TRBV7-3 to TRBJ2-2; perhaps TRBD1 as D (6 bases). The V end was cut by 2 bases, the J end by 3 bases, with 10 bases between. Germline V gives CDR1 SGHTA, CDR2 FQGTGA. The CDR3 is 15 residues long. CDR3 in amino acids: CASSLQGSDTGELFF. DNA of the CDR3: TGTGCCAGCAGCTTACAGGGGTCGGACACCGGGGAGCTGTTTTTT. Using reference TRBV7-3 and TRBJ2-2 for the parts outside the CDR3, the full variable domain is GAGVSQTPSNKVTEKGKYVELRCDPISGHTALYWYRQSLGQGPEFLIYFQGTGAADDSGLPNDRFFAVRPEGSVSTLKIQRTERGDSAVYLCASSLQGSDTGELFFGEGSRLTVL.

The J gene is TRBJ2-7, the V gene TRBV6-2 or TRBV6-3; TRBD1 aligns across 8 bases. The CDR3 is made up of 15 amino acids. CDR1 is MNHEY, CDR2 SVGEGT, per germline. V trimming: 5 bases; J trimming: 3 bases; junction bases outside the gene matches: 9. The CDR3 spells CASSAFRTGNYEQYF. The CDR3 DNA reads TGTGCCAGCAGTGCCTTTAGGACAGGGAACTACGAGCAGTACTTC.

This sequence joins TRBV10-3 and TRBJ1-1; TRBD1 might be the D (6 bases). CDR1 and CDR2 (germline): ENHRY, SYGVKD. V was pared by 3 bases and J by 4 bases, with 15 bases between. The CDR3 loop spans 15 amino acids. The CDR3, as DNA: TGTGCCATCAGTGATTGGGCAGGGGTGGGCACTGAAGCTTTCTTT. It codes for CAISDWAGVGTEAFF.

This rearrangement joins TRBV10-3 to TRBJ1-5; no definite D call. V was trimmed by 0 bases and J by 0 bases, leaving 6 bases between them. The CDR3 spans 15 residues. Germline CDR1 reads ENHRY; CDR2 reads SYGVKD. The CDR3 region is CAISESANSNQPQHF. The CDR3 DNA reads TGTGCCATCAGTGAGTCGGCAAATAGCAATCAGCCCCAGCATTTT.

The chain recombines TRBV7-9 with TRBJ2-1; D might be TRBD1 (6 bases). V was shortened by 2 bases and J by 7 bases, with 6 bases between the two germline ends. Germline V CDR1 and CDR2: SEHNR, FQNEAQ (reference sequence). The CDR3 is made up of 12 amino acids. CDR3 in amino acids: CASSLQGNEQFF. In DNA, the CDR3 is TGTGCCAGCAGCTTACAGGGGAATGAGCAGTTCTTC. The full variable domain, completed using reference TRBV7-9 and TRBJ2-1, is DTGVSQNPRHKITKRGQNVTFRCDPISEHNRLYWYRQTLGQGPEFLTYFQNEAQLEKSRLLSDRFSAERPKGSFSTLEIQRTEQGDSAMYLCASSLQGNEQFFGPGTRLTVL.

This chain joins TRBV30 and TRBJ1-1; possible D gene TRBD1, 6 bases. The germline V gene has CDR1 GTSNPN and CDR2 SVGIG (reference sequence). Trimming pared 1 base from V and 1 base from J, leaving 10 bases between. The CDR3 runs to 14 residues. The CDR3 DNA sequence: TGTGCCTGGAGTGGAGCCAGGGGGAACACTGAAGCTTTCTTT. Its translation is CAWSGARGNTEAFF. The complete variable domain, with remaining parts taken from reference TRBV30 and TRBJ1-1, reads SQTIHQWPATLVQPVGSPLSLECTVEGTSNPNLYWYRQAAGRGLQLLFYSVGIGQISSEVPQNLSASRPQDRQFILSSKKLLLSDSGFYLCAWSGARGNTEAFFGQGTRLTVV.

V gene TRBV5-1 combines with J gene TRBJ2-5; 7 bases align to TRBD2. Germline assignment: CDR1 SGHRS and CDR2 YFSETQ. Trimming removed 3 bases from V and 5 bases from J; junction bases left unmatched: 16. The CDR3 is made up of 17 amino acids. Here the CDR3 reads CASSSLAGMSLGETQYF. The CDR3 bases are TGCGCCAGCAGCTCGTTAGCGGGTATGAGCCTTGGGGAGACCCAGTACTTC. Drawing the rest from reference TRBV5-1 and TRBJ2-5, the complete variable domain is KAGVTQTPRYLIKTRGQQVTLSCSPISGHRSVSWYQQTPGQGLQFLFEYFSETQRNKGNFPGRFSGRQFSNSRSEMNVSTLELGDSALYLCASSSLAGMSLGETQYFGPGTRLLVL.

V is TRBV5-1 and J is TRBJ2-1; D is undetermined. The CDR3 contains 15 residues. V was trimmed by 2 bases and J by 0 bases, leaving 9 bases between them. Germline V gene data show CDR1 as SGHRS and CDR2 as YFSETQ. CDR3 sequence (DNA): TGCGCCAGCAGCTTTAATGTAGACTCCTACAATGAGCAGTTCTTC. Protein product: CASSFNVDSYNEQFF.

This chain connects TRBV28 to TRBJ2-3; 11 positions agree with TRBD2. V was pared by 8 bases and J by 2 bases, with 6 bases of the junction left unmatched. Germline lookup yields CDR1 MDHEN and CDR2 SYDVKM. The CDR3 has 15 residues. CDR3 bases: TGTGCCAGCGGCCTAGCGGGAGGTCACACAGATACGCAGTATTTT. This sequence encodes CASGLAGGHTDTQYF.

This clone was observed once. The chain joins TRBV18 to TRBJ1-2, with 7 nucleotides matching TRBD1. The CDR3 is 14 amino acids. With 4 bases clipped from V and 4 bases from J, the junction kept 6 bases outside the gene matches. From germline, CDR1 is KGHSH and CDR2 LQKENI. In DNA, the CDR3 is TGTGCCAGCTCACAACCACAGGGGACCTATGGCTACACCTTC. Translated: CASSQPQGTYGYTF. The full variable domain, rest sourced from reference TRBV18 and TRBJ1-2, is NAGVMQNPRHLVRRRGQEARLRCSPMKGHSHVYWYRQLPEEGLKFMVYLQKENIIDESGMPKERFSAEFPKEGPSILRIQQVVRGDSAAYFCASSQPQGTYGYTFGSGTRLTVV.

The chain combines TRBV7-9 with TRBJ2-2, with D possibly being TRBD1 (5 bases). CDR1 SEHNR and CDR2 FQNEAQ come from the germline V gene (reference sequence). V shed 5 bases and J shed 5 bases, with 15 bases lying between them. The length of the CDR3 is 15 residues. This chain's CDR3 is CASSPTGVGTGELFF. In DNA, the CDR3 is TGTGCCAGCAGCCCAACAGGCGTTGGGACCGGGGAGCTGTTTTTT.

This clone was seen a few times. The chain recombines TRBV3-1 (or the pseudogene TRBV3-2) with TRBJ1-5, with a tentative D call TRBD1 (5 bases). This CDR3 is built from 19 residues. Germline V gene lookup returns CDR1 LGHDT and CDR2 YNNKEL (reference sequence). V lost 0 bases, J lost 2 bases, and 20 bases lay in between. As DNA, the CDR3 is TGTGCCAGCAGCCAAGATACGATGCTGCACAGGTCAGGCAATCAGCCCCAGCATTTT. This encodes CASSQDTMLHRSGNQPQHF.

The chain recombines TRBV7-2 with TRBJ2-3; weak D call: TRBD2 (6 bases). V was pared by 1 base and J by 4 bases, with 9 bases between. Germline assignment: CDR1 SGHTA and CDR2 FQGNSA. The CDR3 totals 14 residues. CDR3 coding DNA: TGTGCCAGCAGCTTAGTAGGAGGGCCAGATACGCAGTATTTT. Amino acid sequence: CASSLVGGPDTQYF.

This chain connects TRBV7-9 to TRBJ1-2, with 8 bases matching TRBD1. The CDR3 totals 13 residues. CDR1 and CDR2 from the germline V gene are SEHNR and FQNEAQ (reference sequence). Losses at the gene ends were 1 base for V and 8 bases for J; bases not matched to a gene: 3. CDR3 in DNA: TGTGCCAGCAGCTTAGAACAGGGGGGCGGCTACACCTTC. Protein product: CASSLEQGGGYTF.

V usage is TRBV19 and J usage is TRBJ2-7; TRBD1 agrees at 9 bases. Trimming at V came to 4 bases and at J to 4 bases, leaving 20 bases not matched to a gene. This CDR3 spans 19 amino acids. CDR1 is LNHDA, CDR2 SQIVND, per germline (reference sequence). The CDR3 sequence: CASSTSIGGTGTGSYEQYF. In DNA, the CDR3 is TGTGCCAGTAGTACTTCCATCGGTGGGACTGGGACAGGGTCGTACGAGCAGTACTTC. The whole variable domain, filled in from reference TRBV19 and TRBJ2-7, reads DGGITQSPKYLFRKEGQNVTLSCEQNLNHDAMYWYRQDPGQGLRLIYYSQIVNDFQKGDIAEGYSVSREKKESFPLTVTSAQKNPTAFYLCASSTSIGGTGTGSYEQYFGPGTRLTVT.

With regard to this clone: Mismatch with germline at one junction end may stem from a read error. The gene calls are TRBV28 and TRBJ1-1; D remains unclear. The CDR3 consists of 14 residues. CDR1 and CDR2 (germline): MDHEN, SYDVKM. The chain's CDR3 is CTSSLVAMNTEAFF. The CDR3 coding sequence is TGTACCAGCAGTTTGGTAGCCATGAACACTGAAGCTTTCTTT.

This clone was picked up a small number of times. The genes are TRBV28 and TRBJ1-4; D is undetermined. V was cut by 4 bases and J by 3 bases, with 15 bases left in between. CDR3 length: 16 amino acids. The germline V gene encodes CDR1 MDHEN and CDR2 SYDVKM. CDR3 DNA sequence: TGTGCCAGCAGTTCCCAAGGCGGAGGTGCTAATGAAAAACTGTTTTTT. Translating it yields CASSSQGGGANEKLFF.